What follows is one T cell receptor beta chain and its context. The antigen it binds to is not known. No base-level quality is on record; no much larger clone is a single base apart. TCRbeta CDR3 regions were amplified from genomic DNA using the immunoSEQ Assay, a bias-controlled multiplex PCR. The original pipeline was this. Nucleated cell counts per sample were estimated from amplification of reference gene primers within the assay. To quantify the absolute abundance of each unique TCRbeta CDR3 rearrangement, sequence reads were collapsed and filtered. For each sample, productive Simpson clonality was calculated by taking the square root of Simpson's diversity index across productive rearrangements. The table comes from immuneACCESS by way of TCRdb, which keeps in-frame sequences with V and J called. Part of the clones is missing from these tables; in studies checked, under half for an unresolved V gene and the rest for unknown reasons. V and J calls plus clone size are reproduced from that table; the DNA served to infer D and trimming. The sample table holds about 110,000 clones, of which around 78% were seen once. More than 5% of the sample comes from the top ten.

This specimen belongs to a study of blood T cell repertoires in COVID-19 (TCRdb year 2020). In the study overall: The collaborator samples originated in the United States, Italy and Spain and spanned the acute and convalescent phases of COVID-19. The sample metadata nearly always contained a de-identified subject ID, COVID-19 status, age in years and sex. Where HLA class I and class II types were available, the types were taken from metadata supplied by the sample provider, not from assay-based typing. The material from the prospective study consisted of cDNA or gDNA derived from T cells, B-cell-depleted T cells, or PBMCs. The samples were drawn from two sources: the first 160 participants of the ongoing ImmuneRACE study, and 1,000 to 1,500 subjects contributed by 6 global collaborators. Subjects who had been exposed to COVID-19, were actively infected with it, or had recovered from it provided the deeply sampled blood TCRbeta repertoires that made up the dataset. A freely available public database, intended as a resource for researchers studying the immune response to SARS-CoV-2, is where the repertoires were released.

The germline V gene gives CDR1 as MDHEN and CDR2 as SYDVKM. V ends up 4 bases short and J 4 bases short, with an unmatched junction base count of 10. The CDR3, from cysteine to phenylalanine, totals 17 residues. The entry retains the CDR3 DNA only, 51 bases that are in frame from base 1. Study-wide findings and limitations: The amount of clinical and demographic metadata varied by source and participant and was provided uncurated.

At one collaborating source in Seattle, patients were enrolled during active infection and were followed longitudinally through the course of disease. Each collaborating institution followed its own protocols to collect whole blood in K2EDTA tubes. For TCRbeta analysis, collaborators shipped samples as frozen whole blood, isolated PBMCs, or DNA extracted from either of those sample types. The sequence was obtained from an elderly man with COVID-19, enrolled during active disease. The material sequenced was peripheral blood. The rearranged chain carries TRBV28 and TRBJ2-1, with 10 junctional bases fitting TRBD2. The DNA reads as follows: TGTGCCAGCAGTTCCCCACTTGATAGCGGGAGGTACAATGAGCAGTTCTTC. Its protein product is CASSSPLDSGRYNEQFF.